Listed below are T cell receptor beta chains from one sample, sequenced in a study of blood T cell repertoires in COVID-19. Assay used: immunoSEQ multiplex PCR; TCRdb lists only in-frame clones, some missing. The sample contains 310,000 or so clones, almost 90% of which appear only once. The sample consisted of peripheral blood. The receptors originated from a woman younger than 45 with COVID-19, enrolled during active disease. CDR3s include the opening cysteine and the closing phenylalanine or tryptophan. D genes are given only for firm matches. Rows give clone size only sometimes, using once, few, many, or a class for an expanded clone.

CDR3 length: 15
V gene: TRBV5-4
D gene: NA
J gene: TRBJ1-6
clone size: NA
CDR3 DNA: TGTGCCAGCAGACCCAGGGTACCGATGAATTCACCCCTCCACTTT
CDR3 protein: CASRPRVPMNSPLHF

CDR3 length: 15
V gene: TRBV30
D gene: TRBD1
J gene: TRBJ2-3
clone size: NA
CDR3 DNA: TGTGCCTGGAGTGTAACAGGGGGTGGAACAGATACGCAGTATTTT
CDR3 protein: CAWSVTGGGTDTQYF

CDR3 length: 16
V gene: TRBV6-5
D gene: TRBD1
J gene: TRBJ1-5
clone size: NA
CDR3 DNA: TGTGCCAGCAGTTACTCCTTACAGGGGCGCAATCAGCCCCAGCATTTT
CDR3 protein: CASSYSLQGRNQPQHF

CDR3 length: 15
V gene: TRBV19
D gene: TRBD2
J gene: TRBJ2-5
clone size: few
CDR3 DNA: TGTGCCAGTAGTATATTCGGGAGGCCGGGGGAGACCCAGTACTTC
CDR3 protein: CASSIFGRPGETQYF

CDR3 length: 16
V gene: TRBV24-1
D gene: TRBD2
J gene: TRBJ2-1
clone size: NA
CDR3 DNA: TGTGCCACCAGTGATTTGCGGGGGGGCTCCTACAATGAGCAGTTCTTC
CDR3 protein: CATSDLRGGSYNEQFF

CDR3 length: 14
V gene: TRBV5-1
D gene: TRBD1
J gene: TRBJ1-1
clone size: NA
CDR3 DNA: TGCGCCAGCAGCTCCGGGACAGGGGGCACTGAAGCTTTCTTT
CDR3 protein: CASSSGTGGTEAFF

CDR3 length: 14
V gene: TRBV4-1
D gene: TRBD1
J gene: TRBJ1-5
clone size: few
CDR3 DNA: TGCGCCAGCAGCCAAAAGGGGGCGGGTCAGCCCCAGCATTTT
CDR3 protein: CASSQKGAGQPQHF

CDR3 length: 15
V gene: TRBV2
D gene: TRBD2
J gene: TRBJ2-1
clone size: NA
CDR3 DNA: TGTGCCAGCAGAAAGGGACTAGCGGGAGGCAATGAGCAGTTCTTC
CDR3 protein: CASRKGLAGGNEQFF

CDR3 length: 14
V gene: TRBV6-5
D gene: TRBD1
J gene: TRBJ1-1
clone size: NA
CDR3 DNA: TGTGCCAGCAGAGCCTACAGGGGAAGCGGTGAAGCTTTCTTT
CDR3 protein: CASRAYRGSGEAFF

CDR3 length: 13
V gene: TRBV7-8
D gene: NA
J gene: TRBJ2-7
clone size: NA
CDR3 DNA: TGTGCCAGCAGCCACGACAGAGCCTACGAGCAGTACTTC
CDR3 protein: CASSHDRAYEQYF

CDR3 length: 15
V gene: TRBV28
D gene: TRBD2
J gene: TRBJ2-7
clone size: NA
CDR3 DNA: TGTGCCAGCAGTCAACTAGCGGGGAGTAGGGACGAGCAGTACTTC
CDR3 protein: CASSQLAGSRDEQYF

CDR3 length: 15
V gene: TRBV9
D gene: NA
J gene: TRBJ1-5
clone size: NA
CDR3 DNA: TGTGCCAGCAGCGTAGAGGGGGACCTCCATCAGCCCCAGCATTTT
CDR3 protein: CASSVEGDLHQPQHF

CDR3 length: 12
V gene: TRBV2
D gene: NA
J gene: TRBJ2-5
clone size: NA
CDR3 DNA: TGTGCCAGCAGTGCGTCGCAAGAGACCCAGTACTTC
CDR3 protein: CASSASQETQYF

CDR3 length: 13
V gene: TRBV7-9
D gene: NA
J gene: TRBJ1-5
clone size: NA
CDR3 DNA: TGTGCCAGCAGCGAAGGAGGGAATCAGCCCCAGCATTTT
CDR3 protein: CASSEGGNQPQHF

CDR3 length: 15
V gene: TRBV27
D gene: NA
J gene: TRBJ2-7
clone size: NA
CDR3 DNA: TGTGCCAGCAGTTTATCGTGGGGAGTCGACTACGAGCAGTACTTC
CDR3 protein: CASSLSWGVDYEQYF

CDR3 length: 14
V gene: TRBV10-1
D gene: TRBD1
J gene: TRBJ2-1
clone size: NA
CDR3 DNA: TGCGCCAGCAGTTCGGACAGGGGCTACAATGAGCAGTTCTTC
CDR3 protein: CASSSDRGYNEQFF

CDR3 length: 17
V gene: TRBV6-2/TRBV6-3
D gene: TRBD2
J gene: TRBJ2-7
clone size: NA
CDR3 DNA: TGTGCCAGCAGTAGGAGGACTAGCGGGAGGGCTTCCGACGAGCAGTACTTC
CDR3 protein: CASSRRTSGRASDEQYF

CDR3 length: 14
V gene: TRBV7-9
D gene: NA
J gene: TRBJ1-2
clone size: NA
CDR3 DNA: TGTGCCAGCAGCTTGGTGCGGGACTTGGGTGGCTACACCTTC
CDR3 protein: CASSLVRDLGGYTF

CDR3 length: 15
V gene: TRBV28
D gene: TRBD1
J gene: TRBJ1-2
clone size: NA
CDR3 DNA: TGTGCCAGCAGTTTAACACAGGGGGGGCCCTATGGCTACACCTTC
CDR3 protein: CASSLTQGGPYGYTF

CDR3 length: 15
V gene: TRBV19
D gene: TRBD2
J gene: TRBJ2-7
clone size: NA
CDR3 DNA: TGTGCCAGTAGTATTACTAGCGGGAGTGGATACGAGCAGTACTTC
CDR3 protein: CASSITSGSGYEQYF

CDR3 length: 16
V gene: TRBV9
D gene: NA
J gene: TRBJ1-4
clone size: NA
CDR3 DNA: TGTGCCAGCAGCCCGTCGAATTTAGCTCCAGGGGAAAAACTGTTTTTT
CDR3 protein: CASSPSNLAPGEKLFF

CDR3 length: 13
V gene: TRBV2
D gene: NA
J gene: TRBJ2-4
clone size: NA
CDR3 DNA: TGTGCCAGCAGTAGGGCAGGGGTCGGCATTCAGTACTTC
CDR3 protein: CASSRAGVGIQYF

CDR3 length: 17
V gene: TRBV7-9
D gene: TRBD2
J gene: TRBJ2-1
clone size: NA
CDR3 DNA: TGTGCCAGCAGCTCCAGACCTAGCGGGAAGCGTCGAAATGAGCAGTTCTTC
CDR3 protein: CASSSRPSGKRRNEQFF